These 27 T cell receptor beta chains were all obtained from the same sample, sequenced in a study of shared clonotypes between healthy human individuals. Using immunoSEQ multiplex PCR, the repertoire was profiled, and TCRdb retains in-frame clones only, with some absent. The table shows around 600,000 clones, with around 97% occurring only once. Sequenced sample: naive CD4+ T cells sorted from blood. Documented subset: CD45RA+ positively selected. The receptors derive from a young woman in good health.

The chain uses TRBV29-1 and TRBJ1-1, with D possibly being TRBD1 (6 bases). This CDR3 is 17 amino acids long. Germline CDR1 reads SQVTM; CDR2 reads ANQGSEA. V shed 4 bases and J shed 3 bases, with 24 bases lying between them. The CDR3 here is CSVGPLPWAGVDTEAFF. The CDR3 region has the DNA TGCAGCGTTGGACCACTCCCCTGGGCAGGGGTGGACACTGAAGCTTTCTTT.

The chain recombines TRBV19 with TRBJ1-2, with D unclear. Germline-derived CDR1 and CDR2 are LNHDA and SQIVND (reference sequence). V was shortened by 3 bases and J by 3 bases, with 14 bases between the two germline ends. The length of the CDR3 is 15 residues. CDR3 coding DNA: TGTGCCAGTAGTATCGGGCAGCTCCGACACTATGGCTACACCTTC. Translating it yields CASSIGQLRHYGYTF.

A single count supports this clone. This chain links TRBV7-9 with TRBJ2-1, with TRBD1 matching over 9 bases. The CDR3 is made up of 14 amino acids. Germline assignment: CDR1 SEHNR and CDR2 FQNEAQ (reference sequence). Trimming took 4 bases from V and 8 from J; bases not matched to a gene: 6. CDR3 residues: CASSSYTGGHEQFF. The CDR3 DNA reads TGTGCCAGCAGCTCTTATACAGGGGGCCATGAGCAGTTCTTC.

The genes are TRBV6-5 and TRBJ1-2; D not resolved. Germline V gene lookup returns CDR1 MNHEY and CDR2 SVGAGI. This CDR3 comprises 15 residues. V shed 0 bases and J shed 4 bases, with 12 bases lying between them. This chain's CDR3 is CASSYSTREGYGYTF. Written as DNA, the CDR3 is TGTGCCAGCAGTTACTCGACGAGGGAAGGCTATGGCTACACCTTC.

The J gene is TRBJ2-2, the V gene TRBV28; tentative D call: TRBD2 (6 bases). The V and J ends lost 5 bases and 0 bases respectively, with 10 bases between them. Germline CDR1 MDHEN, CDR2 SYDVKM. CDR3 length: 15 residues. The CDR3 nucleotides are TGTGCCAGCAGTCCGGGACTCTCGAACACCGGGGAGCTGTTTTTT. It encodes CASSPGLSNTGELFF. The full variable domain, completed using reference TRBV28 and TRBJ2-2, is DVKVTQSSRYLVKRTGEKVFLECVQDMDHENMFWYRQDPGLGLRLIYFSYDVKMKEKGDIPEGYSVSREKKERFSLILESASTNQTSMYLCASSPGLSNTGELFFGEGSRLTVL.

The rearrangement links TRBV5-1 to TRBJ1-1; D gene unclear. The CDR3 contains 15 residues. V was trimmed by 0 bases and J by 0 bases, leaving 9 bases between them. The V gene's germline CDR1 is SGHRS and CDR2 YFSETQ. The DNA for the CDR3 is TGCGCCAGCAGCTTGGGTATCCTCTTGAACACTGAAGCTTTCTTT. Amino acid sequence: CASSLGILLNTEAFF.

Concerning this clone itself: The sample holds other DNA sequences that translate to the same CDR3. The rearrangement uses TRBV10-3 and TRBJ2-7; 7 nucleotides line up with TRBD2. There are 12 residues in the CDR3. Germline loops: CDR1 ENHRY, CDR2 SYGVKD. V lost 10 bases to trimming and J lost 0 bases; unmatched junction nucleotides: 3. This chain's CDR3 is CATSGSSYEQYF. The CDR3 nucleotides read TGTGCCACTAGCGGTAGCTCCTACGAGCAGTACTTC.

In DNA, the CDR3 is TGTGCCAGCAGCTTTGGGTCCGGAAGATACAAGGGAAAACTGTTTTTT. This sequence encodes CASSFGSGRYKGKLFF. V usage is TRBV28 and J usage is TRBJ1-4; D is undetermined. In germline, CDR1 is MDHEN, CDR2 SYDVKM. The V end lost 6 bases, the J end lost 10 bases, and 24 bases lay between the germline ends. The CDR3 consists of 16 residues.

In its sample, this clone was seen once. This sequence joins TRBV28 and TRBJ1-1, with unresolved D. The CDR3 extends over 15 amino acids. Germline CDR1 is MDHEN and CDR2 is SYDVKM. Trimming cost V 5 bases and J 0 bases, with 13 bases left between them. Written as DNA, the CDR3 is TGTGCCAGCAGTGCCGTTGGACGGTTGAACACTGAAGCTTTCTTT. Amino acid sequence: CASSAVGRLNTEAFF.

The chain uses TRBV5-1 and TRBJ2-1; 8 bases fit TRBD2. J was trimmed by 0 bases and V by 0 bases; bases with no gene match: 8. The germline gives CDR1 SGHRS, CDR2 YFSETQ. This CDR3 is built from 18 residues. CDR3 region: CASSLVSGISGSYNEQFF. As DNA, the CDR3 is TGCGCCAGCAGCTTGGTTAGCGGGATTTCCGGCTCCTACAATGAGCAGTTCTTC.

The chain joins TRBV5-1 to TRBJ1-2; TRBD1 matches at 8 bases. The length of the CDR3 is 14 residues. V trimming: 4 bases; J trimming: 7 bases; junction bases outside the gene matches: 9. Per the germline V gene, CDR1 is SGHRS and CDR2 is YFSETQ. The CDR3 nucleotides read TGCGCCAGCAGCCCTGGGACAGGAGGTTCTGGCTACACCTTC. Translating it yields CASSPGTGGSGYTF.

The genes are TRBV25-1 and TRBJ1-4, with D possibly being TRBD1 (6 bases). The CDR3 is made up of 18 amino acids. Germline-derived CDR1 and CDR2 are MGHDK and SYGVNS. V shed 2 bases and J shed 0 bases, with 16 bases lying between them. The CDR3 here is CASSEGNRAFPTNEKLFF. The CDR3 nucleotides are TGTGCCAGCAGTGAAGGTAACAGGGCCTTCCCAACTAATGAAAAACTGTTTTTT.

The chain employs TRBV6-5 and TRBJ1-3, with a weak D call TRBD1 (5 bases). This CDR3 has 14 amino acids. The V end was cut by 6 bases, the J end by 7 bases, with 16 bases between. Germline loops: CDR1 MNHEY, CDR2 SVGAGI. DNA for the CDR3: TGTGCCAGCAGCCAGGGAGTGGTGGCGAACACCATATATTTT. Protein: CASSQGVVANTIYF.

The chain joins TRBV6-5 to TRBJ2-3, with 11 bases lining up with TRBD2. The CDR3 extends over 15 amino acids. The germline V gene has CDR1 MNHEY and CDR2 SVGAGI. V dropped 5 bases and J dropped 6; count of bases not matched to a gene: 7. In DNA form, the CDR3 reads TGTGCCAGCAGTACCGGCCTAGCGGGAGGTGATACGCAGTATTTT. Translated, it gives CASSTGLAGGDTQYF.

The chain uses TRBV7-8 and TRBJ2-2; possibly TRBD1 for D (6 bases). The CDR3 covers 16 residues. CDR1 SGHVS and CDR2 FQNEAQ come from the germline V gene. Trimming took 1 base from V and 1 from J, leaving 10 bases between them. For the CDR3, the DNA is TGTGCCAGCAGCTTAGACAGGGCCGGGAACACCGGGGAGCTGTTTTTT. Its protein product is CASSLDRAGNTGELFF.

The chain links TRBV19 to TRBJ1-1; 12 positions agree with TRBD1. Unmatched junction bases numbered 8, after V lost 8 bases and J lost 4 bases. The CDR3 extends over 15 amino acids. CDR1 and CDR2 from the germline V gene are LNHDA and SQIVND (reference sequence). DNA of the CDR3: TGTGCCAGTGGCCCGGGACAGGGGGCGTTCACTGAAGCTTTCTTT. The encoded protein is CASGPGQGAFTEAFF. Looking up the rest from reference TRBV19 and TRBJ1-1 gives the full variable domain: DGGITQSPKYLFRKEGQNVTLSCEQNLNHDAMYWYRQDPGQGLRLIYYSQIVNDFQKGDIAEGYSVSREKKESFPLTVTSAQKNPTAFYLCASGPGQGAFTEAFFGQGTRLTVV.

The chain is built from TRBV5-1 and TRBJ1-1; D gene uncertain. The CDR3 is 13 residues long. Germline CDR1 is SGHRS and CDR2 is YFSETQ. V was trimmed by 0 bases and J by 3 bases, leaving 6 bases between them. CDR3 protein: CASSLVADTEAFF. CDR3 sequence (DNA): TGCGCCAGCAGCTTGGTGGCAGACACTGAAGCTTTCTTT. Complete variable domain (other parts from reference TRBV5-1 and TRBJ1-1): KAGVTQTPRYLIKTRGQQVTLSCSPISGHRSVSWYQQTPGQGLQFLFEYFSETQRNKGNFPGRFSGRQFSNSRSEMNVSTLELGDSALYLCASSLVADTEAFFGQGTRLTVV.

J is TRBJ1-1 and V is TRBV6-5; a possible D gene is TRBD1 (5 bases). The germline V gene has CDR1 MNHEY and CDR2 SVGAGI. CDR3 length: 13 residues. The V end was cut by 3 bases, the J end by 3 bases, with 8 bases between. The CDR3 loop is CASSYLTDTEAFF. The CDR3 nucleotides read TGTGCCAGCAGTTATCTGACAGACACTGAAGCTTTCTTT.

This chain connects TRBV7-9 to TRBJ2-1; TRBD1 matches at 8 bases. The V gene end was trimmed by 5 bases and the J gene end by 6 bases; junction bases not matched to a gene: 6. Per the germline V gene, CDR1 is SEHNR and CDR2 is FQNEAQ (reference sequence). CDR3 length: 14 amino acids. The CDR3 loop reads CASSPGTGSNEQFF. The CDR3 DNA reads TGTGCCAGCAGCCCCGGGACAGGAAGCAATGAGCAGTTCTTC.

Details on this clone: One end of the junction does not line up with germline, which may come from a read error. V usage is TRBV7-2 and J usage is TRBJ1-1, with a weak D call TRBD1 (6 bases). CDR3 length: 13 residues. Germline V gene lookup returns CDR1 SGHTA and CDR2 FQGNSA. CDR3 DNA: TGTGCCAGCAGCTTAGAGAGGGACACCGAAGCTTTCTTT. As protein: CASSLERDTEAFF. Looking up the rest from reference TRBV7-2 and TRBJ1-1 gives the full variable domain: GAGVSQSPSNKVTEKGKDVELRCDPISGHTALYWYRQSLGQGLEFLIYFQGNSAPDKSGLPSDRFSAERTGGSVSTLTIQRTQQEDSAVYLCASSLERDTEAFFGQGTRLTVV.

The V gene is TRBV18, the J gene TRBJ2-7; TRBD1 matches at 9 bases. V was pared by 3 bases and J by 0 bases, with 6 bases of the junction left unmatched. CDR1 KGHSH and CDR2 LQKENI come from the germline V gene. CDR3 size: 16 residues. The CDR3 coding sequence is TGTGCCAGCTCACCCAAGGACAGGGGATTCTCCTACGAGCAGTACTTC. Translation: CASSPKDRGFSYEQYF. Complete variable domain (other parts from reference TRBV18 and TRBJ2-7): NAGVMQNPRHLVRRRGQEARLRCSPMKGHSHVYWYRQLPEEGLKFMVYLQKENIIDESGMPKERFSAEFPKEGPSILRIQQVVRGDSAAYFCASSPKDRGFSYEQYFGPGTRLTVT.

V is TRBV12-5 and J is TRBJ2-3; 12 nucleotides match TRBD2. Germline-derived CDR1 and CDR2 are LGHNT and FRNRAP. CDR3 length: 17 residues. J gave up 1 base and V 1 base, and 3 bases lay outside the gene matches. The CDR3 sequence: CASGLGLAGVGTDTQYF. DNA for the CDR3: TGTGCTAGTGGTTTGGGACTAGCGGGAGTCGGCACAGATACGCAGTATTTT. Full variable domain (remainder filled in from reference TRBV12-5 and TRBJ2-3): DARVTQTPRHKVTEMGQEVTMRCQPILGHNTVFWYRQTMMQGLELLAYFRNRAPLDDSGMPKDRFSAEMPDATLATLKIQPSEPRDSAVYFCASGLGLAGVGTDTQYFGPGTRLTVL.

This clone showed up just once. CDR3: CASSIEPPGLAGNTGELFF. Here the CDR3 DNA reads TGTGCCAGTAGTATAGAGCCTCCCGGCTTAGCCGGCAACACCGGGGAGCTGTTTTTT. The chain employs TRBV19 and TRBJ2-2; D unclear. CDR3 length: 19 amino acids. Germline V gene data show CDR1 as LNHDA and CDR2 as SQIVND (reference sequence). Trimming shortened V by 0 bases and J by 2 bases, and 19 bases separated the two germline ends.

This chain connects TRBV21-1 to TRBJ2-1; the table's D call, TRBD2, was not checked against the DNA. TRBV21-1 is a known pseudogene. The CDR3 loop spans 18 amino acids. The CDR3 protein is CASSTPGASGGSYNEQFF. CDR3 DNA: TGTGCCAGCAGCACCCCCGGGGCTAGCGGGGGATCCTACAATGAGCAGTTCTTC.

This chain connects TRBV28 to TRBJ2-7; D is perhaps TRBD1 or TRBD2 (5 bases each). V was shortened by 6 bases and J by 5 bases, with 17 bases between the two germline ends. The CDR3 totals 14 residues. CDR1 is MDHEN, CDR2 SYDVKM, per germline. Written as DNA, the CDR3 is TGTGCCAGCAGGGGACGGGCTCTAGCCCACGAGCAGTACTTC. Translated: CASRGRALAHEQYF. Filled out from reference TRBV28 and TRBJ2-7, the complete variable domain reads DVKVTQSSRYLVKRTGEKVFLECVQDMDHENMFWYRQDPGLGLRLIYFSYDVKMKEKGDIPEGYSVSREKKERFSLILESASTNQTSMYLCASRGRALAHEQYFGPGTRLTVT.

The J gene is TRBJ2-7, the V gene TRBV10-2; 10 bases fit TRBD2. Germline CDR1 is WSHSY and CDR2 is SAAADI. This CDR3 is built from 17 residues. The ends lost 5 bases at V and 4 bases at J; junction bases unmatched: 14. The CDR3 region is CASSKSRPGLALYEQYF. The CDR3 DNA sequence: TGCGCCAGCAGTAAATCCCGACCGGGACTAGCGTTGTACGAGCAGTACTTC.

The count of this clone is one. V gene TRBV15 combines with J gene TRBJ2-7, with 11 bases identical to TRBD2. The CDR3 has 15 amino acids. Germline V gives CDR1 LNHNV, CDR2 YYDKDF (reference sequence). With 2 bases clipped from V and 1 base from J, the junction kept 1 base outside the gene matches. CDR3 protein: CATSRRLAGSYEQYF. As DNA, the CDR3 is TGTGCCACCAGCAGAAGACTAGCGGGATCCTACGAGCAGTACTTC.